This T cell receptor (beta chain) comes out of a study of blood T cells in healthy people across ages. This clonotype was observed a handful of times. Antigen: not known. The CDR3 covers 15 residues. Deletions cut 0 bases from V and 1 base from J, with 9 bases between. CDR1 is LNHNV, CDR2 YYDKDF, per germline (reference sequence). Overall study results and limits: PBMCs that were unsorted prevented a conclusive naive versus antigen-experienced comparison.

Peripheral blood was drawn, roughly 10 milliliters per donor. A second PCR of roughly 7 to 11 cycles used a sample-barcoded 5' primer and a J-beta primer mix. TCRdb redid the calling of the 5' RACE reads with MiXCR, one entry per CDR3 protein. This table holds 600,000 or so distinct CDR3 sequences, about 28% found once. Sequenced: blood. This sequence joins TRBV15 and TRBJ1-2; D is perhaps TRBD1 (5 bases). This receptor was taken from a woman of 80 years or more in good health. The CDR3 sequence is CATSRDIRVNYGYTF. CDR3 coding DNA: TGTGCCACCAGCAGAGATATCAGGGTTAACTATGGCTACACCTTC.